A single sample is the source of the 30 T cell receptor beta chains below, sequenced in a study of blood T cell repertoires in COVID-19. The table came from immunoSEQ multiplex PCR; TCRdb's copy has only in-frame clones and leaves some out. In the table there are about 150,000 clones, about 89% of which are singletons. Sequencing was done on a sample of peripheral blood. The source is a man older than 75 with acute or convalescent COVID-19.

The J gene is TRBJ2-5, the V gene TRBV29-1; D unresolved. The CDR3 is 12 amino acids. Trimming cost V 0 bases and J 5 bases, with 7 bases left between them. The germline V gene has CDR1 SQVTM and CDR2 ANQGSEA. The CDR3 DNA reads TGCAGCGTTGAAGAGCTACGGGAGACCCAGTACTTC. Amino acids: CSVEELRETQYF. Together with reference TRBV29-1 and TRBJ2-5, the CDR3 gives the full variable domain: SAVISQKPSRDICQRGTSLTIQCQVDSQVTMMFWYRQQPGQSLTLIATANQGSEATYESGFVIDKFPISRPNLTFSTLTVSNMSPEDSSIYLCSVEELRETQYFGPGTRLLVL.

This sequence joins TRBV19 and TRBJ1-2, with D maybe TRBD1 (6 bases). Trimming took off 7 bases at V and 5 bases at J, with 11 bases between the two ends. This CDR3 region has 12 residues. Per germline, CDR1 LNHDA and CDR2 SQIVND (reference sequence). CDR3 region: CASTGTTYGYTF. Written as DNA, the CDR3 is TGTGCCAGTACCGGGACAACGTATGGCTACACCTTC.

The chain carries TRBV5-4 and TRBJ1-2; D perhaps matches TRBD1 (5 bases). The germline V and J ends were trimmed by 2 bases and 1 base, with 15 bases remaining between them. CDR1 is SGHNT and CDR2 is YYREEE in the germline V gene (reference sequence). CDR3 length: 16 residues. As DNA, the CDR3 is TGTGCCAGCAGCTTACCGGGGGGAAGGGATAACTATGGCTACACCTTC. This encodes CASSLPGGRDNYGYTF.

The chain employs TRBV28 and TRBJ1-2; D perhaps matches TRBD1 (5 bases). There are 14 residues in the CDR3. The V and J ends lost 1 base and 5 bases respectively, with 11 bases between them. CDR1 and CDR2 (germline): MDHEN, SYDVKM. CDR3 loop: CASSLLRQGYGYTF. CDR3 nucleotide sequence: TGTGCCAGCAGTTTATTGAGGCAGGGTTATGGCTACACCTTC.

Written as DNA, the CDR3 is TGTGCCAGCAGCTTAGGTGGGCAGGACTACGAGCAGTACTTC. Its translation: CASSLGGQDYEQYF. The chain joins TRBV7-8 to TRBJ2-7; no reliable D call. Germline loops: CDR1 SGHVS, CDR2 FQNEAQ. The CDR3 covers 14 residues. V shed 1 base and J shed 3 bases, with 10 bases lying between them.

The rearrangement links TRBV5-5 to TRBJ1-5, with TRBD1 as a possible D gene (6 bases). The germline V gene has CDR1 SGHKS and CDR2 YYEKEE (reference sequence). V lost 2 bases, J lost 7 bases, and 16 bases lay in between. The CDR3 consists of 15 residues. As DNA, the CDR3 is TGTGCCAGCAGCTTCGACGGACAGACATTACAGCCCCAGCATTTT. Translation: CASSFDGQTLQPQHF.

V and J are TRBV27 and TRBJ1-2; D uncertain. V lost 3 bases and J 1 base, leaving 9 bases between the germline ends. This CDR3 comprises 14 residues. Germline CDR1 reads MNHEY; CDR2 reads SMNVEV (reference sequence). The chain's CDR3 is CASSFSGGNYGYTF. The CDR3 coding sequence is TGTGCCAGCAGTTTTTCGGGAGGTAACTATGGCTACACCTTC.

The chain employs TRBV12-3 or TRBV12-4 and TRBJ2-5, with unresolved D. V was trimmed by 2 bases and J by 0 bases, leaving 4 bases between them. The CDR3 length is 13 residues. CDR3 protein: CASSLSYQETQYF. The CDR3 nucleotides read TGTGCCAGCAGTTTATCGTACCAAGAGACCCAGTACTTC.

The chain uses TRBV2 and TRBJ2-3; the D gene is possibly TRBD2 (6 bases). Trimming removed 6 bases from V and 2 bases from J, with 12 bases in between. Germline V gives CDR1 SNHLY, CDR2 FYNNEI. This CDR3 is built from 14 residues. Here the CDR3 DNA reads TGTGCCAGCAGGCGGGGCGAAATCACAGATACGCAGTATTTT. Translated: CASRRGEITDTQYF.

The chain has TRBV7-6 and TRBJ2-1; 13 nucleotides align to TRBD2. This CDR3 has 17 residues. The ends lost 4 bases at V and 1 base at J; junction bases unmatched: 4. Germline values: CDR1 SGHVS, CDR2 FNYEAQ. CDR3 coding DNA: TGTGCCAGCAGCTCGGGACTAGCGGGGAGTTCCTACAATGAGCAGTTCTTC. It is translated as CASSSGLAGSSYNEQFF.

The chain joins TRBV2 to TRBJ2-3, with TRBD2 identical over 9 bases. The junction had 10 bases not matched to a gene; V was cut back by 4 bases and J by 5 bases. Germline CDR1 reads SNHLY; CDR2 reads FYNNEI. The CDR3 is 16 residues long. CDR3 sequence (DNA): TGTGCCAGCAGTGGGGGCCCGGGACTAGCCTTAGATACGCAGTATTTT. It yields the protein CASSGGPGLALDTQYF.

This chain links TRBV19 with TRBJ1-2, with D possibly being TRBD1 (6 bases). The CDR3 length is 13 residues. Deletions cut 7 bases from V and 2 bases from J, with 11 bases between. Germline CDR1 and CDR2: LNHDA and SQIVND (reference sequence). In nucleotides, the CDR3 is TGTGCCAGTATGAACAGGGCCAACTATGGCTACACCTTC. It yields the protein CASMNRANYGYTF.

This clone was recorded once. The chain employs TRBV21-1 and TRBJ2-2; the table's TRBD2 call for D was not verified on the DNA. TRBV21-1 is labeled a pseudogene. This CDR3 region has 15 residues. The CDR3 region has the DNA TGTGCCAGCAGCTGGGGGGGCGCTAACACCGGGGAGCTGTTTTTT. This translates into CASSWGGANTGELFF.

This chain connects TRBV5-6 to TRBJ1-5; 10 bases match TRBD1. This CDR3 comprises 16 residues. Germline V CDR1 and CDR2: SGHDT, YYEEEE. The V segment lost 4 bases and the J segment 1 base; nucleotides outside the gene matches: 5. Here the CDR3 reads CASSEWTGGSNQPQHF. CDR3 DNA sequence: TGTGCCAGCAGCGAATGGACAGGGGGGAGCAATCAGCCCCAGCATTTT.

The rearrangement joins TRBV4-1 to TRBJ1-1; D is possibly TRBD1 (6 bases). CDR1 MGHRA and CDR2 YSYEKL come from the germline V gene. Trimming shortened V by 4 bases and J by 6 bases, and 18 bases separated the two germline ends. The CDR3 length is 15 residues. The CDR3 protein is CASSRDTGIGPEAFF. The CDR3 DNA reads as TGCGCCAGCAGCCGAGATACAGGGATTGGTCCTGAAGCTTTCTTT.

The chain couples TRBV5-1 to TRBJ2-7; weak D call: TRBD2 (6 bases). The CDR3 length is 14 residues. The V and J ends lost 6 bases and 2 bases respectively, with 15 bases between them. CDR1 is SGHRS, CDR2 YFSETQ, per germline. This CDR3 is CASMRDGTAYEQYF. Here the CDR3 DNA reads TGCGCCAGCATGAGGGACGGGACTGCCTACGAGCAGTACTTC. Complete variable domain (other parts from reference TRBV5-1 and TRBJ2-7): KAGVTQTPRYLIKTRGQQVTLSCSPISGHRSVSWYQQTPGQGLQFLFEYFSETQRNKGNFPGRFSGRQFSNSRSEMNVSTLELGDSALYLCASMRDGTAYEQYFGPGTRLTVT.

The chain combines TRBV5-1 with TRBJ1-2, with 7 bases identical to TRBD1. CDR1 and CDR2 (germline): SGHRS, YFSETQ. The CDR3 has 18 residues. Trimming removed 4 bases from V and 3 bases from J; junction bases left unmatched: 18. The CDR3 DNA reads as TGCGCCAGCAGCCGAGGCCGTGGAGGGGGCTCGACCGACTATGGCTACACCTTC. Its translation is CASSRGRGGGSTDYGYTF.

For this clone: The sample contains more than one DNA sequence encoding this CDR3. This chain connects TRBV18 to TRBJ2-7; 11 nucleotides match TRBD2. The V gene's germline CDR1 is KGHSH and CDR2 LQKENI. The CDR3 has 14 amino acids. With 3 bases clipped from V and 2 bases from J, the junction kept 0 bases outside the gene matches. The DNA of the CDR3 is TGTGCCAGCTCACCGGGACTAGCGGCCTACGAGCAGTACTTC. Translating it yields CASSPGLAAYEQYF. Drawing the rest from reference TRBV18 and TRBJ2-7, the complete variable domain is NAGVMQNPRHLVRRRGQEARLRCSPMKGHSHVYWYRQLPEEGLKFMVYLQKENIIDESGMPKERFSAEFPKEGPSILRIQQVVRGDSAAYFCASSPGLAAYEQYFGPGTRLTVT.

As for this clone: In the same sample, other DNA sequences code for this CDR3. The chain couples TRBV2 to TRBJ2-5, with a possible D match to TRBD1 (6 bases). The CDR3 has 15 residues. The germline gives CDR1 SNHLY, CDR2 FYNNEI. V lost 4 bases to trimming and J lost 5 bases, with 17 bases between them. CDR3 loop: CASSGGLGRGETQYF. The CDR3 DNA reads TGTGCCAGCAGTGGGGGGCTGGGGAGAGGGGAGACCCAGTACTTC. The full variable domain, with the rest looked up from reference TRBV2 and TRBJ2-5, is EPEVTQTPSHQVTQMGQEVILRCVPISNHLYFYWYRQILGQKVEFLVSFYNNEISEKSEIFDDQFSVERPDGSNFTLKIRSTKLEDSAMYFCASSGGLGRGETQYFGPGTRLLVL.

The V and J genes are TRBV7-2 and TRBJ2-1; maybe TRBD1 (5 bases). The ends were cut back, 1 base at V and 15 bases at J, with 13 bases in the middle. The germline gives CDR1 SGHTA, CDR2 FQGNSA. The CDR3 contains 12 residues. CDR3 sequence: CASSLEVGQGFF. The DNA for the CDR3 is TGTGCCAGCAGCTTAGAGGTCGGGCAGGGGTTCTTC. Drawing the rest from reference TRBV7-2 and TRBJ2-1, the complete variable domain is GAGVSQSPSNKVTEKGKDVELRCDPISGHTALYWYRQSLGQGLEFLIYFQGNSAPDKSGLPSDRFSAERTGGSVSTLTIQRTQQEDSAVYLCASSLEVGQGFFGPGTRLTVL.

This clone was seen a single time. The J gene is TRBJ2-3, the V gene TRBV28; 8 bases line up with TRBD2. With V trimmed by 2 bases and J by 4 bases, 11 bases remained unmatched. The germline CDR1 and CDR2 sequences are MDHEN and SYDVKM. CDR3 length: 17 residues. The CDR3 loop reads CASSLDGSGSPADTQYF. DNA for the CDR3: TGTGCCAGCAGTTTAGATGGGAGCGGGAGTCCTGCAGATACGCAGTATTTT.

J is TRBJ1-1 and V is TRBV12-3 or TRBV12-4, with D possibly being TRBD1 (6 bases). This CDR3 spans 13 amino acids. Trimming took 10 bases from V and 0 from J, leaving 12 bases between them. The CDR3 sequence: CATRTAMNTEAFF. The CDR3 DNA is TGTGCCACCAGGACAGCTATGAACACTGAAGCTTTCTTT.

The rearrangement links TRBV28 to TRBJ2-5; 9 bases match TRBD2. V gave up 6 bases and J gave up 5 bases; unmatched junction bases: 4. The CDR3 length is 13 residues. Per the germline V gene, CDR1 is MDHEN and CDR2 is SYDVKM. CDR3 nucleotides: TGTGCCAGCAGGCTAGCGGGATTGGAGACCCAGTACTTC. It encodes CASRLAGLETQYF.

The chain employs TRBV11-3 and TRBJ2-7, with 10 bases fitting TRBD1. The CDR3 has 14 amino acids. Trimming removed 5 bases from V and 7 bases from J; junction bases left unmatched: 8. Germline V gene data show CDR1 as SGHNT and CDR2 as YENEEA. The CDR3 region is CASSPRQGAGEQYF. CDR3 nucleotides: TGTGCCAGCAGCCCCCGACAGGGGGCGGGGGAGCAGTACTTC.

This clone was observed a single time. The chain uses TRBV4-1 and TRBJ1-5, with 10 bases that match TRBD1. In germline, CDR1 is MGHRA, CDR2 YSYEKL. V gave up 3 bases and J gave up 7 bases; unmatched junction bases: 6. The CDR3 is 15 residues long. The CDR3 loop is CASSHGTGDLQPQHF. CDR3 nucleotide sequence: TGCGCCAGCAGCCATGGGACAGGGGATTTGCAGCCCCAGCATTTT.

The chain employs TRBV28 and TRBJ1-2; D perhaps matches TRBD1 (6 bases). The CDR3 spans 16 residues. V gave up 6 bases and J gave up 8 bases, with 25 bases separating them. Germline V gene sequence: CDR1 MDHEN, CDR2 SYDVKM. The CDR3 sequence is CASSFLSGGPPYGYTF. In DNA, the CDR3 is TGTGCCAGCAGCTTCTTGTCGGGGGGCCCTCCGTACGGCTACACCTTC.

The rearrangement uses TRBV6-5 and TRBJ2-7, with D hard to call. The CDR3 extends over 13 amino acids. The V end lost 7 bases, the J end lost 0 bases, and 10 bases lay between the germline ends. Germline CDR1 is MNHEY and CDR2 is SVGAGI. The CDR3 region has the DNA TGTGCCAGCAAGCCGGTTTCCTCCTACGAGCAGTACTTC. This codes for CASKPVSSYEQYF.

The genes are TRBV5-1 and TRBJ2-7, with TRBD2 matching over 11 bases. V lost 1 base, J lost 5 bases, and 2 bases stayed unmatched. Germline V lookup: CDR1 SGHRS, CDR2 YFSETQ. The length of the CDR3 is 14 residues. CDR3 sequence: CASSLTSGSHEQYF. CDR3 bases: TGCGCCAGCAGCTTGACTAGCGGGAGTCACGAGCAGTACTTC.

This clone was recorded only once. The chain carries TRBV6-5 and TRBJ1-2; a weak D match, TRBD1 (5 bases). The germline CDR1 and CDR2 sequences are MNHEY and SVGAGI. CDR3 length: 12 residues. V was clipped by 2 bases and J by 13 bases, with 14 bases between them. In DNA, the CDR3 is TGTGCCAGCAGTTACCCGGGCAGGGCACCCACCTTC. Translation: CASSYPGRAPTF.

This sequence joins TRBV4-1 and TRBJ1-4, with D uncertain. Trimming took 5 bases from V and 6 from J, leaving 16 bases between them. Germline CDR1 is MGHRA and CDR2 is YSYEKL. CDR3 size: 15 residues. The CDR3 here is CASSEVMVLDEKLFF. The DNA of the CDR3 is TGCGCCAGCAGCGAAGTAATGGTACTGGATGAAAAACTGTTTTTT.